This TCR beta chain was profiled in a study of blood T cell repertoires in COVID-19. Background on the study: Collection of acute and convalescent COVID-19 samples took place in the United States, Italy and Spain.

Clones were sequenced by immunoSEQ multiplex PCR, and TCRdb holds only the in-frame ones, with some missing. The sample lists roughly 150,000 clones; 85% to 90% were seen once. The CDR3 extends over 15 amino acids. The J segment lost 2 bases and the V segment lost 3 bases, leaving 7 bases of the junction unmatched. Per germline, CDR1 MDHEN and CDR2 SYDVKM. V is TRBV28 and J is TRBJ2-7, with 7 bases identical to TRBD1. The receptor comes from a woman aged 80 or over with acute or convalescent COVID-19. Material for sequencing was peripheral blood. This CDR3 is CASSFGQVLTYEQYF. Written as DNA, the CDR3 is TGTGCCAGCAGTTTCGGACAGGTCCTAACCTACGAGCAGTACTTC.